Presented here are 10 T cell receptor beta chains from one specimen sequenced in a study of CD8 T cells in ankylosing spondylitis. Each CDR3 protein gets one entry after TCRdb re-called the 5' RACE reads with MiXCR. The sample lists 250,000 or so distinct CDR3 sequences, 15% to 20% occurring once. The source material was blood, either unsorted or a sorted T cell fraction (not recorded which). The receptors originated from a male donor with ankylosing spondylitis or in good health (not recorded which).

CDR3 amino acids: CASSREPGYYEQYF. In DNA form, the CDR3 reads TGCGCCAGCTCCCGGGAGCCGGGGTACTACGAGCAGTACTTC. The chain uses TRBV5-1 and TRBJ2-7; a possible D gene is TRBD2 (6 bases). V dropped 7 bases and J dropped 3 bases, with 17 bases sitting between them. Germline V gives CDR1 SGHRS, CDR2 YFSETQ. The CDR3 runs to 14 residues.

The rearrangement links TRBV12-3 or TRBV12-4 to TRBJ2-5, with no clear D. V shed 0 bases and J shed 5 bases, with 4 bases lying between them. The CDR3 contains 12 residues. CDR3 nucleotides: TGTGCCAGCAGTTTAGCATGGGAGACCCAGTACTTC. It encodes CASSLAWETQYF.

The chain combines TRBV7-8 with TRBJ2-1; no clear D. Germline assignment: CDR1 SGHVS and CDR2 FQNEAQ. The V gene lost 1 base and the J gene lost 0 bases, with 16 bases spanning the gap. The CDR3 contains 18 residues. CDR3 amino acids: CASSLGRIAPSSYNEQFF. In DNA, the CDR3 is TGTGCCAGCAGCTTAGGCCGTATAGCACCGAGCTCCTACAATGAGCAGTTCTTC.

This clonotype was seen a handful of times. The chain uses TRBV20-1 and TRBJ2-7; the D is unclear. This CDR3 spans 15 amino acids. Germline-derived CDR1 and CDR2 are DFQATT and SNEGSKA (reference sequence). Trimming left V 0 bases short and J 2 bases short, with 14 bases between. The CDR3 DNA reads as TGCAGTGCTAGAGACCTCCGGGTGGCCACCTACGAGCAGTACTTC. Its protein is CSARDLRVATYEQYF.

This clonotype was detected only a few times. V and J are TRBV12-3 or TRBV12-4 and TRBJ2-2; 9 bases fit TRBD1. The V and J ends lost 5 bases and 3 bases, in that order; junction bases with no gene match: 7. There are 16 residues in the CDR3. The CDR3 sequence: CASSTPGQGDTGELFF. Written as DNA, the CDR3 is TGTGCCAGCAGTACGCCGGGACAGGGAGACACCGGGGAGCTGTTTTTT.

This clonotype has just a few counts. J is TRBJ2-5 and V is TRBV12-3 or TRBV12-4, with a possible D match to TRBD2 (5 bases). The CDR3 contains 15 residues. With 7 bases removed from V and 3 bases from J, the gap between germline ends came to 18 bases. DNA of the CDR3: TGTGCCAGCACTTCTACCAGAGGGAGCAAAGAGACCCAGTACTTC. Translated, it gives CASTSTRGSKETQYF.

This sequence joins TRBV7-9 and TRBJ2-1; D tentatively fits TRBD1 or TRBD2 (5 bases each). Germline CDR1 SEHNR, CDR2 FQNEAQ (reference sequence). The germline V and J ends were trimmed by 6 bases and 0 bases, with 15 bases remaining between them. The length of the CDR3 is 16 residues. CDR3 sequence: CASSPFGASSYNEQFF. The CDR3 region has the DNA TGTGCCAGCAGTCCGTTCGGGGCAAGCTCCTACAATGAGCAGTTCTTC.

This clonotype showed up just a few times. The chain combines TRBV4-1 with TRBJ2-7; unclear D gene. The CDR3 loop spans 14 amino acids. V dropped 0 bases and J dropped 1 base, with 7 bases sitting between them. Germline CDR1 is MGHRA and CDR2 is YSYEKL. The CDR3 spells CASSQDESSYEQYF. CDR3 nucleotides: TGCGCCAGCAGCCAAGATGAATCTTCCTACGAGCAGTACTTC.

In this sample, this clonotype turned up a few times. This chain connects TRBV4-3 to TRBJ2-7, with 7 bases lining up with TRBD1. The germline V gene has CDR1 LGHNA and CDR2 YSLEER. The trim removed 1 base at V and 1 base at J, leaving 1 base unmatched. The CDR3 is 14 amino acids. The chain's CDR3 is CASSQATGSYEQYF. CDR3 nucleotides: TGCGCCAGCAGCCAAGCGACAGGGTCCTACGAGCAGTACTTC.

The chain couples TRBV7-8 to TRBJ2-7; perhaps TRBD2 as D (6 bases). V dropped 2 bases and J dropped 3 bases, with 23 bases sitting between them. Germline loops: CDR1 SGHVS, CDR2 FQNEAQ. This CDR3 contains 18 residues. The CDR3 nucleotides are TGTGCCAGCAGCTTATCAACCGAGACGGCCAGGGAGGACTACGAGCAGTACTTC. It yields the protein CASSLSTETAREDYEQYF. The entire variable domain, with the rest obtained from reference TRBV7-8 and TRBJ2-7, is as follows: GAGVSQSPRYKVAKRGQDVALRCDPISGHVSLFWYQQALGQGPEFLTYFQNEAQLDKSGLPSDRFFAERPEGSVSTLKIQRTQQEDSAVYLCASSLSTETAREDYEQYFGPGTRLTVT.